The 18 T cell receptor beta chains below were found in one sample sequenced in a study of T-cell reconstitution after alpha-beta-depleted transplantation in children listed by TCRdb under 2016. Library prep was done by PCR. Sequencer: Illumina HiSeq 2500. Molecular barcoding was employed in the preparation of TCR libraries, with unique molecular identifiers being used to normalize TCRbeta repertoire quantification. The public reads were reanalyzed by TCRdb: fastp trimming at Q25, MiXCR alignment, in-frame beta chains only. All rows with the same CDR3 protein become a single entry with the most common DNA and genes. The table for this sample lists around 680,000 distinct CDR3 sequences; 16% of them were counted only once. The biggest ten clones account for 1.1% of the sample. Source: PBMCs from the stem cell graft donor, taken from the stem cell graft. The source is a human donor who donated a stem cell graft to a child with acute myeloid leukemia.

The table lists this clonotype with a few counts. The chain recombines TRBV4-3 with TRBJ2-1; possible D gene TRBD2, 6 bases. Trimming removed 0 bases at V and 5 bases at J, with 17 bases between. Germline CDR1 and CDR2: LGHNA and YSLEER. The CDR3 consists of 17 residues. CDR3 region: CASSQDSWRVLDNEQFF. As DNA, the CDR3 is TGCGCCAGCAGCCAAGACTCCTGGAGGGTTTTGGACAATGAGCAGTTCTTC.

This clonotype occurred many times. The rearrangement uses TRBV2 and TRBJ2-2; D is undetermined. This CDR3 region has 17 residues. V lost 2 bases and J 1 base, leaving 14 bases between the germline ends. Looked up from germline, CDR1 is SNHLY and CDR2 is FYNNEI. The CDR3 reads CASSEKGTRLNTGELFF. The CDR3 nucleotides are TGTGCCAGCAGTGAAAAGGGAACTCGACTGAACACCGGGGAGCTGTTTTTT.

This clonotype was found many times. The rearrangement joins TRBV5-4 to TRBJ2-3; D not certain. V lost 0 bases to trimming and J lost 2 bases, with 7 bases between them. The CDR3 totals 14 residues. The V gene's germline CDR1 is SGHNT and CDR2 YYREEE (reference sequence). The CDR3 here is CASSLALVTDTQYF. The DNA of the CDR3 is TGTGCCAGCAGCTTGGCCCTAGTCACAGATACGCAGTATTTT.

V usage is TRBV27 and J usage is TRBJ2-7; D unclear. The CDR3 runs 13 residues. The V gene's germline CDR1 is MNHEY and CDR2 SMNVEV (reference sequence). The V gene lost 5 bases and the J gene lost 3 bases, with 11 bases spanning the gap. CDR3 nucleotides: TGTGCCAGCAGTATTGAGGAGAGCTACGAGCAGTACTTC. Translated: CASSIEESYEQYF.

In this sample, this clonotype turned up many times. The chain links TRBV7-2 to TRBJ2-1; TRBD1 is a possible D gene (5 bases). Germline V lookup: CDR1 SGHTA, CDR2 FQGNSA. V was shortened by 7 bases and J by 3 bases, with 10 bases between the two germline ends. The CDR3 runs to 13 residues. CDR3 amino acids: CASNPTGYNEQFF. DNA for the CDR3: TGTGCCAGCAACCCCACAGGCTACAATGAGCAGTTCTTC.

The chain links TRBV15 to TRBJ2-4; D perhaps matches TRBD1 (5 bases). The CDR3 is 15 residues long. V lost 6 bases to trimming and J lost 2 bases, with 14 bases between them. Germline CDR1 LNHNV, CDR2 YYDKDF (reference sequence). The CDR3 sequence is CATRHRPGTKNIQYF. CDR3 nucleotides: TGTGCCACCAGACACCGACCAGGGACCAAAAACATTCAGTACTTC. Filled out from reference TRBV15 and TRBJ2-4, the complete variable domain reads DAMVIQNPRYQVTQFGKPVTLSCSQTLNHNVMYWYQQKSSQAPKLLFHYYDKDFNNEADTPDNFQSRRPNTSFCFLDIRSPGLGDTAMYLCATRHRPGTKNIQYFGAGTRLSVL.

The CDR3: CASSLRVAGELFF. The CDR3 nucleotides are TGTGCCAGCAGCTTAAGGGTCGCCGGGGAGCTGTTTTTT. The chain employs TRBV7-6 and TRBJ2-2; D uncertain. Trimming removed 2 bases at V and 6 bases at J, with 7 bases between. The germline V gene has CDR1 SGHVS and CDR2 FNYEAQ. This CDR3 is built from 13 residues. Combining the CDR3 with reference TRBV7-6 and TRBJ2-2 gives the whole variable domain GAGVSQSPRYKVTKRGQDVALRCDPISGHVSLYWYRQALGQGPEFLTYFNYEAQQDKSGLPNDRFSAERPEGSISTLTIQRTEQRDSAMYRCASSLRVAGELFFGEGSRLTVL.

The table lists this clonotype with many counts. This chain joins TRBV12-3 or TRBV12-4 and TRBJ1-2, with D perhaps TRBD1 (5 bases). The CDR3 extends over 15 amino acids. V was trimmed by 3 bases and J by 3 bases, leaving 14 bases between them. The CDR3 region is CASSLPGRGDYGYTF. The CDR3 bases are TGTGCCAGCAGTTTGCCGGGTAGGGGAGACTATGGCTACACCTTC.

Turning to this clonotype: A much larger clone sits a single nucleotide away, making a read error possible. V and J are TRBV20-1 and TRBJ1-1, with D perhaps TRBD1 (5 bases). CDR1 DFQATT and CDR2 SNEGSKA come from the germline V gene (reference sequence). This CDR3 is 13 amino acids long. Trimming took 2 bases from V and 1 from J, leaving 8 bases between them. The CDR3 bases are TGCAGTGCTAGACACGACAGGAACACTGAAGCTTTCTTT. Its protein product is CSARHDRNTEAFF.

This clonotype appeared many times. The chain links TRBV20-1 to TRBJ2-6; D is unclear. CDR1 is DFQATT, CDR2 SNEGSKA, per germline (reference sequence). The CDR3 length is 13 residues. As DNA, the CDR3 is TGCGCCCCTACAGTGTCTGGGGCCAACGTCCTGACTTTC. This codes for CAPTVSGANVLTF.

This clonotype has at least ten counts. Relative to the germline gene, one junction end is altered; a read error may explain this. This sequence joins TRBV20-1 and TRBJ2-1, with 10 bases aligning to TRBD2. This CDR3 is built from 14 residues. In germline, CDR1 is DFQATT, CDR2 SNEGSKA (reference sequence). CDR3 protein: CSARGTSALNELFF. In DNA form, the CDR3 reads TGCAGTGCAAGAGGGACTAGCGCACTCAATGAGCTGTTCTTC.

The sample holds many counts of this clonotype. The V call is TRBV20-1, the J call TRBJ2-2; 9 bases agree with TRBD1. The V gene's germline CDR1 is DFQATT and CDR2 SNEGSKA (reference sequence). J lost 4 bases, V lost 4 bases, and 4 bases had no gene match. The CDR3 extends over 14 amino acids. CDR3 region: CSATTGGSTGELFF. The CDR3 DNA is TGCAGTGCTACTACAGGGGGCAGCACCGGGGAGCTGTTTTTT.

This clonotype was counted ten times or more. CDR3 in amino acids: CSASRTENYGYTF. In DNA form, the CDR3 reads TGCAGTGCTAGCAGGACGGAAAACTATGGCTACACCTTC. This chain uses TRBV20-1 with TRBJ1-2, with no clear D. Germline-derived CDR1 and CDR2 are DFQATT and SNEGSKA (reference sequence). CDR3 size: 13 residues. Trimming cost V 3 bases and J 2 bases, with 10 bases left between them.

This clonotype appeared many times. The genes are TRBV24-1 and TRBJ2-1; TRBD1 matches at 7 bases. The germline V gene encodes CDR1 KGHDR and CDR2 SFDVKD. The CDR3 totals 16 residues. J was trimmed by 1 base and V by 2 bases; bases with no gene match: 4. Here the CDR3 DNA reads TGTGCCACCAGTGATTCGATCAGGGGGTCCTACAATGAGCAGTTCTTC. Translating it yields CATSDSIRGSYNEQFF.

This clonotype appeared many times. The chain couples TRBV29-1 to TRBJ2-1; 9 positions agree with TRBD1. From germline, CDR1 is SQVTM and CDR2 ANQGSEA. V gave up 6 bases and J gave up 8 bases; unmatched junction bases: 5. This CDR3 spans 12 amino acids. The CDR3 DNA sequence: TGCAGCGTCGGGACAGGGAGAGATGAGCAGTTCTTC. Translation: CSVGTGRDEQFF.

V and J are TRBV7-2 and TRBJ1-5; unclear D gene. Germline V CDR1 and CDR2: SGHTA, FQGNSA. Trimming took 5 bases from V and 5 from J, leaving 10 bases between them. The CDR3 is 13 residues long. In DNA, the CDR3 is TGTGCCAGCAGCCCTGGGAGTTATCAGCCCCAGCATTTT. It specifies CASSPGSYQPQHF.

There are a few counts of this clonotype. This sequence joins TRBV11-2 and TRBJ1-1; 7 bases align to TRBD1. The trim removed 5 bases at V and 11 bases at J, leaving 8 bases unmatched. From germline, CDR1 is SGHAT and CDR2 FQNNGV. The CDR3 contains 12 residues. CDR3 loop: CASSQDRTGAFF. CDR3 nucleotides: TGTGCCAGCAGCCAGGACAGGACGGGGGCTTTCTTT.

This chain links TRBV20-1 with TRBJ1-5; D remains ambiguous. V lost 3 bases and J 6 bases, leaving 21 bases between the germline ends. The CDR3 contains 16 residues. CDR1 is DFQATT and CDR2 is SNEGSKA in the germline V gene (reference sequence). In DNA form, the CDR3 reads TGCAGTGCTAGGATTCCGGGCCTCCCGCGAAGTCAGCCCCAGCATTTT. Translation: CSARIPGLPRSQPQHF.